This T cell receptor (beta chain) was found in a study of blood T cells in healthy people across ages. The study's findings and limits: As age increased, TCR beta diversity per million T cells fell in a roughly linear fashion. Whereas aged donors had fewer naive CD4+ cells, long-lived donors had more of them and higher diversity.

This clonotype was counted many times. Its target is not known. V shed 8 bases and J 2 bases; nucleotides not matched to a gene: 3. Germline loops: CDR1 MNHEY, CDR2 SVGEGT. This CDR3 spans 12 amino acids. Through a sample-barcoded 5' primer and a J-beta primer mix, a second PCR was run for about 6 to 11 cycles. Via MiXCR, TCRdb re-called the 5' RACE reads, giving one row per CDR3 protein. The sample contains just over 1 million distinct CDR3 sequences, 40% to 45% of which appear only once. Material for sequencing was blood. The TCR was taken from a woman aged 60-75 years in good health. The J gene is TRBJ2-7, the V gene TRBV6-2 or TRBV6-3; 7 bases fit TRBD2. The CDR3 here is CASRGTTYEQYF. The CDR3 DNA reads TGTGCCAGCCGCGGGACTACCTACGAGCAGTACTTC.